One and the same sample provided the 24 T cell receptor beta chains below, sequenced in a study of T cells in Graves' hyperthyroidism and ophthalmopathy. The source material, RNA transcripts, was used to amplify TCR beta CDR3 regions. With the HTBI primer set, the TCR CDR3 went through a first round of RT-PCR. TCRdb analysed the multiplex PCR reads with MiXCR anew, one entry per CDR3 protein. Altogether almost 350,000 distinct CDR3 sequences are present, less than 20% being singletons, with the ten largest covering around 15%. Sequenced material: blood. Receptors originate from a woman aged 40 to 49 with Graves' ophthalmopathy.

The gene calls are TRBV6-1 and TRBJ1-2, with unresolved D. The CDR3 contains 11 residues. Trimming took off 5 bases at V and 5 bases at J, with 6 bases between the two ends. Germline CDR1 and CDR2: MNHNS and SASEGT. This CDR3 reads CASSPVYGYTF. As DNA, the CDR3 is TGTGCCAGCAGTCCAGTATATGGCTACACCTTC.

This clonotype was picked up many times. The chain employs TRBV28 and TRBJ1-5; D not resolved. Germline CDR1 MDHEN, CDR2 SYDVKM. CDR3 length: 18 amino acids. V lost 6 bases and J 3 bases, leaving 24 bases between the germline ends. For the CDR3, the DNA is TGTGCCAGCAGCCATGGACTGAGGCTTTATGGATTCAATCAGCCCCAGCATTTT. It specifies CASSHGLRLYGFNQPQHF.

In this sample, this clonotype turned up many times. The chain couples TRBV20-1 to TRBJ2-7; possible D gene TRBD2, 5 bases. V lost 2 bases and J 2 bases, leaving 13 bases between the germline ends. CDR3 length: 14 residues. CDR1 DFQATT and CDR2 SNEGSKA come from the germline V gene (reference sequence). The CDR3 loop is CSARSRRGTYEQYF. In nucleotides, the CDR3 is TGCAGTGCTAGATCCCGGAGAGGGACCTACGAGCAGTACTTC.

This clonotype was seen more than once but under ten times. J is TRBJ2-5 and V is TRBV15; 10 bases match TRBD2. The CDR3 covers 16 residues. J gave up 0 bases and V 2 bases, and 3 bases lay outside the gene matches. Per the germline V gene, CDR1 is LNHNV and CDR2 is YYDKDF (reference sequence). The DNA of the CDR3 is TGTGCCACCAGCAGACTAGCGGGAGAGTACCAAGAGACCCAGTACTTC. The encoded protein is CATSRLAGEYQETQYF.

This clonotype was seen many times. Here the CDR3 reads CASRDTGSNYGYTF. Written as DNA, the CDR3 is TGTGCCAGCAGGGACACGGGGAGCAACTATGGCTACACCTTC. The chain combines TRBV6-1 with TRBJ1-2, with D perhaps TRBD1 (5 bases). This CDR3 is 14 amino acids long. CDR1 MNHNS and CDR2 SASEGT come from the germline V gene. V was shortened by 6 bases and J by 2 bases, with 13 bases between the two germline ends.

V is TRBV6-1 and J is TRBJ1-6, with 9 bases matching TRBD1. V shed 6 bases, J shed 9 bases, and the junction held 6 bases outside the gene matches. This CDR3 region has 14 residues. The V gene's germline CDR1 is MNHNS and CDR2 SASEGT. In DNA form, the CDR3 reads TGTGCCAGCAGCCGGACAGGGGAGAGTTCACCCCTCCACTTT. The encoded protein is CASSRTGESSPLHF.

A remark on this clonotype: A read error is possible here, since a much larger clone lies one base away. The rearrangement uses TRBV30 and TRBJ1-1; no clear D. The CDR3 sequence is 14 residues long. Germline V CDR1 and CDR2: GTSNPN, SVGIG (reference sequence). The CDR3 DNA reads TGTGCCTGTATCCCGGAGGACGTGAACTCTGAAGCTTTCTTT. It translates to CACIPEDVNSEAFF.

This clonotype showed up many times. The genes are TRBV28 and TRBJ2-5, with D possibly being TRBD1 (5 bases). Deletions cut 3 bases from V and 1 base from J, with 9 bases between. From germline, CDR1 is MDHEN and CDR2 SYDVKM. The CDR3 is made up of 14 amino acids. CDR3 bases: TGTGCCAGCAGTTTTCTAGGGGTCCAAGAGACCCAGTACTTC. As protein: CASSFLGVQETQYF.

This clonotype was found many times. A much larger clonotype is one base distant, so this may be a read error. A read error is likely, as this CDR3 ends without the conserved phenylalanine or tryptophan. V gene TRBV7-8 combines with J gene TRBJ1-2, with 8 bases identical to TRBD1. From germline, CDR1 is SGHVS and CDR2 FQNEAQ. CDR3 length: 15 amino acids. Trimming removed 1 base from V and 5 bases from J; junction bases left unmatched: 6. DNA of the CDR3: TGTGCCAGCAGCTTAGGGCTTAGGACAGGGTATGGCTACACCTTA. It specifies CASSLGLRTGYGYTL.

This clonotype was detected many times. J is TRBJ2-5 and V is TRBV28, with D unclear. The CDR3 spans 13 residues. The ends were cut back, 0 bases at V and 5 bases at J, with 7 bases in the middle. Germline values: CDR1 MDHEN, CDR2 SYDVKM. The CDR3, as DNA: TGTGCCAGCAGTTTATGGCTCTGGGAGACCCAGTACTTC. It translates to CASSLWLWETQYF.

Ten or more counts support this clonotype. This chain joins TRBV20-1 and TRBJ2-5; TRBD2 aligns across 11 bases. The CDR3 loop spans 14 amino acids. CDR1 is DFQATT and CDR2 is SNEGSKA in the germline V gene (reference sequence). Trimming took 6 bases from V and 7 from J; bases not matched to a gene: 10. The CDR3 spells CSAQIAGGPGTQYF. The CDR3 DNA reads as TGCAGTGCCCAAATAGCGGGAGGGCCCGGGACCCAGTACTTC.

Note on this clonotype: One end of the junction varies from germline; a read error may be responsible. The V call is TRBV12-3 or TRBV12-4, the J call TRBJ2-2, with 7 bases lining up with TRBD2. The CDR3 spans 15 residues. CDR3 DNA: TGTGCCAGCGGTTTGGCGGGAGTTTATTCCGGGGAGCTGTTTTTT. This sequence encodes CASGLAGVYSGELFF.

In this sample, this clonotype turned up many times. A much larger clonotype is one base distant, so this may be a read error. J is TRBJ2-7 and V is TRBV12-3 or TRBV12-4; possibly TRBD1 for D (6 bases). V lost 5 bases to trimming and J lost 5 bases, with 13 bases between them. The CDR3 consists of 13 residues. The CDR3 protein is CASSTGAGDEQYF. The DNA of the CDR3 is TGTGCCAGCAGTACCGGGGCAGGGGACGAGCAGTACTTC.

In its sample, this clonotype was seen many times. The chain carries TRBV6-5 and TRBJ1-2; no reliable D call. This CDR3 contains 16 residues. Germline assignment: CDR1 MNHEY and CDR2 SVGAGI. V lost 0 bases to trimming and J lost 6 bases, with 17 bases between them. DNA for the CDR3: TGTGCCAGCAGTTACTCTAGCGGCGGTTTCATCGATGGCTACACCTTC. Its translation: CASSYSSGGFIDGYTF.

This clonotype was seen ten or more times. The chain recombines TRBV2 with TRBJ2-5; D might be TRBD1 (6 bases). Germline V gene lookup returns CDR1 SNHLY and CDR2 FYNNEI. The CDR3 loop spans 13 amino acids. V shed 5 bases and J shed 2 bases, with 9 bases lying between them. CDR3 region: CASSWTEQETQYF. CDR3 nucleotides: TGTGCCAGCAGTTGGACAGAACAAGAGACCCAGTACTTC. Based on the CDR3 plus reference TRBV2 and TRBJ2-5, the full variable domain is EPEVTQTPSHQVTQMGQEVILRCVPISNHLYFYWYRQILGQKVEFLVSFYNNEISEKSEIFDDQFSVERPDGSNFTLKIRSTKLEDSAMYFCASSWTEQETQYFGPGTRLLVL.

At least ten counts were recorded for this clonotype. This rearrangement joins TRBV6-5 to TRBJ1-1; D is ambiguous. The ends were cut back, 2 bases at V and 0 bases at J, with 13 bases in the middle. CDR3 length equals 16 residues. Looked up from germline, CDR1 is MNHEY and CDR2 is SVGAGI. The CDR3 sequence is CASSYEPLALNTEAFF. The CDR3 DNA is TGTGCCAGCAGTTACGAACCCTTGGCTCTGAACACTGAAGCTTTCTTT.

This clonotype was counted at least ten times. The rearrangement joins TRBV28 to TRBJ2-7; D might be TRBD2 (6 bases). CDR1 and CDR2 from the germline V gene are MDHEN and SYDVKM. The CDR3 runs 13 residues. V was shortened by 6 bases and J by 2 bases, with 11 bases between the two germline ends. The CDR3 is CASSDGGTYEQYF. The DNA of the CDR3 is TGTGCCAGCAGCGATGGAGGGACCTACGAGCAGTACTTC. Full variable domain (rest looked up from reference TRBV28 and TRBJ2-7): DVKVTQSSRYLVKRTGEKVFLECVQDMDHENMFWYRQDPGLGLRLIYFSYDVKMKEKGDIPEGYSVSREKKERFSLILESASTNQTSMYLCASSDGGTYEQYFGPGTRLTVT.

This clonotype was seen many times. V usage is TRBV27 and J usage is TRBJ2-5, with D perhaps TRBD2 (6 bases). Deletions cut 5 bases from V and 2 bases from J, with 12 bases between. Germline-derived CDR1 and CDR2 are MNHEY and SMNVEV (reference sequence). The CDR3 runs 14 residues. The CDR3 sequence: CASSHGLLQETQYF. Here the CDR3 DNA reads TGTGCCAGCAGTCACGGACTACTACAAGAGACCCAGTACTTC.

This clonotype appeared many times. The chain joins TRBV5-4 to TRBJ2-7, with D perhaps matching TRBD2 (6 bases). CDR1 and CDR2 (germline): SGHNT, YYREEE (reference sequence). Trimming took off 2 bases at V and 0 bases at J, with 12 bases between the two ends. The CDR3 spans 15 residues. CDR3 sequence (DNA): TGTGCCAGCAGCTTAGGGACTCTGAGCTCCTACGAGCAGTACTTC. Protein product: CASSLGTLSSYEQYF.

In its sample, this clonotype was seen many times. V usage is TRBV30 and J usage is TRBJ2-7, with D unclear. The V and J ends lost 5 bases and 2 bases respectively, with 13 bases between them. Looked up from germline, CDR1 is GTSNPN and CDR2 is SVGIG (reference sequence). This CDR3 comprises 13 residues. The CDR3 protein is CAWSYIVPYEQYF. CDR3 coding DNA: TGTGCCTGGTCCTACATAGTCCCCTACGAGCAGTACTTC.

The chain is built from TRBV20-1 and TRBJ2-5; the match to TRBD1 covers 8 bases. The V and J ends lost 5 bases and 6 bases, in that order; junction bases with no gene match: 11. This CDR3 spans 14 amino acids. From germline, CDR1 is DFQATT and CDR2 SNEGSKA (reference sequence). The CDR3 region has the DNA TGCAGTGCTGGGGCAGGACAGGGTTTAAAGACCCAGTACTTC. As protein: CSAGAGQGLKTQYF.

This clonotype was seen at least ten times. The rearrangement uses TRBV27 and TRBJ2-2; TRBD1 aligns across 8 bases. The CDR3 extends over 15 amino acids. The V gene's germline CDR1 is MNHEY and CDR2 SMNVEV (reference sequence). After removal of 5 bases from V and 4 bases from J, the junction contained 6 bases not matched to a gene. CDR3 DNA sequence: TGTGCCAGCAGTCTACTGCAGGGGGCCACCGGGGAGCTGTTTTTT. This gives the protein CASSLLQGATGELFF.

This clonotype was seen at least ten times. V usage is TRBV12-5 and J usage is TRBJ1-2; D is ambiguous. Per the germline V gene, CDR1 is LGHNT and CDR2 is FRNRAP. The CDR3 sequence is 14 residues long. The V end lost 10 bases, the J end lost 7 bases, and 22 bases lay between the germline ends. CDR3 amino acids: CAIPVGSQRGGYTF. CDR3 coding DNA: TGTGCTATCCCCGTCGGCTCCCAGAGAGGTGGCTACACCTTC.

There are many counts of this clonotype. V and J are TRBV2 and TRBJ1-2, with 7 bases that match TRBD1. With 6 bases clipped from V and 8 bases from J, the junction kept 9 bases outside the gene matches. The CDR3 contains 13 residues. The germline V gene has CDR1 SNHLY and CDR2 FYNNEI. The CDR3 region has the DNA TGTGCCAGCAGCAAAAAGACAGGGCAAGGCTACACCTTC. It encodes CASSKKTGQGYTF.